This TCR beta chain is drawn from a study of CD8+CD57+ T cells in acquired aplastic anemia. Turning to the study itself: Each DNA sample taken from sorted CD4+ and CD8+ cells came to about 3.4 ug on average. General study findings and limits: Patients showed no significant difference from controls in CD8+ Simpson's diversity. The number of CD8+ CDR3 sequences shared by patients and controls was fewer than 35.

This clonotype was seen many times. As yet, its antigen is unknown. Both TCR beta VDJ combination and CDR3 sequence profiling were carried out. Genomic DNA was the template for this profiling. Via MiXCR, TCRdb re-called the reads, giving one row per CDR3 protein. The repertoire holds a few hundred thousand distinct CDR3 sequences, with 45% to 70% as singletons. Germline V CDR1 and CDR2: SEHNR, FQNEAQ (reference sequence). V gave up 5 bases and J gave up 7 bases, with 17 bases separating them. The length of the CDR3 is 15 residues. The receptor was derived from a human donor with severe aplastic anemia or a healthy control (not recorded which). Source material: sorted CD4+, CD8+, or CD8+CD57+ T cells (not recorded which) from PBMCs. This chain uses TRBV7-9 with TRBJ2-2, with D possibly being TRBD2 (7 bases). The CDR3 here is CASSSGTLGVGELFF. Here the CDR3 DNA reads TGTGCCAGCAGCAGCGGGACACTCGGCGTCGGGGAGCTGTTTTTT.